This T cell receptor (beta chain) was observed in a study of cytomegalovirus exposure and HLA in healthy donors. Whole-study findings and limits: Rare TCR sequences dominated, though some public TCRs recurred in many donors. Reports state that TCR beta sequences accurately predicted most subjects' HLA-A and HLA-B alleles.

As to this clone: What it recognizes is unknown.

The PCR ran on 60 Vbeta and 13 Jbeta primers. The method was immunoSEQ multiplex PCR; TCRdb's version includes in-frame clones alone and lacks a portion of them. The profile shows around 200,000 clones, 75% to 90% of them singletons. The sequenced sample was PBMCs. The receptor was isolated from a woman aged 50 to 60 in good health and CMV-seropositive.

Here the CDR3 reads CASSLTSTASHEQYF. The CDR3, as DNA: TGTGCCAGCAGCTTAACGTCGACAGCATCTCACGAGCAGTACTTC. V gene TRBV11-2 combines with J gene TRBJ2-5; D might be TRBD1 (5 bases). The J call may be faulty, since TRBJ2-7 better matches the DNA end. The germline gives CDR1 SGHAT, CDR2 FQNNGV. The length of the CDR3 is 15 residues.